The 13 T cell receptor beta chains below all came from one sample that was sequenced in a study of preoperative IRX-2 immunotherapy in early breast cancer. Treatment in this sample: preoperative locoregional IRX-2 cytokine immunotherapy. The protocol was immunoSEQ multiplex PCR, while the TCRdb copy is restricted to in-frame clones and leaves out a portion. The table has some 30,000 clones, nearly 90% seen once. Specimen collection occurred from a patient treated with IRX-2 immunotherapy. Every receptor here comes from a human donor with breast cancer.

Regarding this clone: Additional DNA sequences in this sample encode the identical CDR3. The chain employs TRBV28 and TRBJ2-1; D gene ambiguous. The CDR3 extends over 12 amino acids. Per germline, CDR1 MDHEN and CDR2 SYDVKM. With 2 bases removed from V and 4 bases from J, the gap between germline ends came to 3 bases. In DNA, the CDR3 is TGTGCCAGCAGTTTAAGGTACAATGAGCAGTTCTTC. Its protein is CASSLRYNEQFF.

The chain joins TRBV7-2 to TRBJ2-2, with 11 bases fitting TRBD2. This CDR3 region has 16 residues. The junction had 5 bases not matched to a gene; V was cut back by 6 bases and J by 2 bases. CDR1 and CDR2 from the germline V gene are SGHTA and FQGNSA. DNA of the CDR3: TGTGCCAGCAGATATAGCGGGGGGGCAAACACCGGGGAGCTGTTTTTT. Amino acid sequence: CASRYSGGANTGELFF.

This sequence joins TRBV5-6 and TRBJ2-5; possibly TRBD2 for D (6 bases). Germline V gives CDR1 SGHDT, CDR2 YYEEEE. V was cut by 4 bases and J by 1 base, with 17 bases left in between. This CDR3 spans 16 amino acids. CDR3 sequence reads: CASSARGLQPQETQYF. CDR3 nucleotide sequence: TGTGCCAGCAGCGCCCGGGGACTGCAGCCCCAAGAGACCCAGTACTTC.

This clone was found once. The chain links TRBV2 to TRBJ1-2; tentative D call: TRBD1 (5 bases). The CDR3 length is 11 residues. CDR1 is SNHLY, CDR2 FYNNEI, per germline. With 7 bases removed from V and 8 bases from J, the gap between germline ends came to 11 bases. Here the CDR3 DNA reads TGTGCCAGCAATGGGGGGAAAGGCTACACCTTC. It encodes CASNGGKGYTF.

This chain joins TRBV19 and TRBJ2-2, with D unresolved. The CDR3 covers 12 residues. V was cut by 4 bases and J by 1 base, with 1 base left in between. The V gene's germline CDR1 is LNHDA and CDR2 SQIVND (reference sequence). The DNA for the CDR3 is TGTGCCAGTAGTAGGAACACCGGGGAGCTGTTTTTT. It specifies CASSRNTGELFF.

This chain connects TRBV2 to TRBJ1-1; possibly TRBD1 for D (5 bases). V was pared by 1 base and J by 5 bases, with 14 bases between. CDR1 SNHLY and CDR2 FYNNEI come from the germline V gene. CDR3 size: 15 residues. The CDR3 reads CASSEEQAGRTEAFF. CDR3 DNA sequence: TGTGCCAGCAGTGAAGAACAGGCAGGGAGGACTGAAGCTTTCTTT.

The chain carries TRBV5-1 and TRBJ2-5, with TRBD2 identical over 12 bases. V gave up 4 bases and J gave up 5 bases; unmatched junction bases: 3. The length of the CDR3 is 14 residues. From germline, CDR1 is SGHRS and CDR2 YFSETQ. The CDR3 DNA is TGCGCCAGCAGCGAGACTAGCGGGGGTGAGACCCAGTACTTC. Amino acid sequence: CASSETSGGETQYF.

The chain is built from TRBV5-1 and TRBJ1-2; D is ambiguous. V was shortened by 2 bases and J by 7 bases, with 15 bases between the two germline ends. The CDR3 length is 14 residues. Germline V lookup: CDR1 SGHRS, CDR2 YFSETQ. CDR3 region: CASSFDMGLGGYTF. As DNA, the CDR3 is TGCGCCAGCAGCTTCGACATGGGTTTGGGTGGCTACACCTTC.

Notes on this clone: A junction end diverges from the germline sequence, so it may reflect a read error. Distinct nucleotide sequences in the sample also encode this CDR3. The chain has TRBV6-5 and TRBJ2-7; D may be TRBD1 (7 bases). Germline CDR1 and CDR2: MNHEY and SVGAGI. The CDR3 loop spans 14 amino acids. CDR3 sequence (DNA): TGTGCCAGCGGAGGGACAGAGAGCTCCTACGAACAGTACTTC. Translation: CASGGTESSYEQYF.

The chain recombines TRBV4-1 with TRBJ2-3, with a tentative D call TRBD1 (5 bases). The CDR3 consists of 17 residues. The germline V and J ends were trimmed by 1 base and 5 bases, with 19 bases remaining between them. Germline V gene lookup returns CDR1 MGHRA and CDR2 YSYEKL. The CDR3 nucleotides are TGCGCCAGCAGCCAAGGGGGTTTCCAGGGTTTTAAAGATACGCAGTATTTT. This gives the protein CASSQGGFQGFKDTQYF.

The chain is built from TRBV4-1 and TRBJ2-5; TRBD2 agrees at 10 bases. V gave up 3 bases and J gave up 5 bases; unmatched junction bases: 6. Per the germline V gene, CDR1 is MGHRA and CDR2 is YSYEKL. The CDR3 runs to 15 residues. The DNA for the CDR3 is TGCGCCAGCAGCCAGCTAGCGGGAGTACGGGAGACCCAGTACTTC. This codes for CASSQLAGVRETQYF.

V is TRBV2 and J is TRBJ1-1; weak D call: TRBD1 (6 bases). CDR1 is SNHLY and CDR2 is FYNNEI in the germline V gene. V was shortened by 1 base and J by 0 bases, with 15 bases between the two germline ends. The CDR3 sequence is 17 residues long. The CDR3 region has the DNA TGTGCCAGCAGTGAAGACCATCCACAGGGCGTGAACACTGAAGCTTTCTTT. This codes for CASSEDHPQGVNTEAFF.

CDR3 region: CASSRTSGPYEQYF. The CDR3 nucleotides are TGTGCCAGCAGCCGGACTAGCGGGCCCTACGAGCAGTACTTC. The chain combines TRBV7-2 with TRBJ2-7; TRBD2 aligns across 11 bases. In germline, CDR1 is SGHTA, CDR2 FQGNSA. J lost 2 bases, V lost 5 bases, and 2 bases had no gene match. The CDR3 extends over 14 amino acids.